The 20 T cell receptor beta chains listed next were all sequenced from one sample in a study of cytomegalovirus exposure and HLA in healthy donors (dated by TCRdb to about 2017). Libraries came from the immunoSEQ multiplex PCR assay. For the multiplex PCR, a mixture combining 60 forward primers for TCR Vbeta segments and 13 reverse primers for TCR Jbeta segments was used. The source is immuneACCESS, and TCRdb retained only in-frame sequences with V and J called. Part of the clones is not carried over; for the studies checked, unresolved V genes explain less than half of this, and the remainder is unexplained. The sample has more than 100,000 clones on record, around 78% of them singletons. Of the sample, over 1.5% is held by the ten largest clones. The sample was PBMCs. These receptors were obtained from a man aged 40-49 years in good health and CMV-seronegative.

This chain connects TRBV7-3 to TRBJ1-2, with 10 bases that match TRBD1. V lost 2 bases to trimming and J lost 8 bases; unmatched junction nucleotides: 2. This CDR3 comprises 13 residues. Germline V gives CDR1 SGHTA, CDR2 FQGTGA. The CDR3 bases are TGTGCCAGCAGCTTAGGGACAGGGGAAGGCTACACCTTC. It translates to CASSLGTGEGYTF.

The rearrangement joins TRBV5-8 to TRBJ2-1; 9 bases are a match to TRBD2. Trimming cost V 0 bases and J 5 bases; bases outside gene matches: 3. The CDR3 has 15 amino acids. Germline lookup yields CDR1 SGHTS and CDR2 YDEGEE. CDR3 residues: CASSLAAGGHNEQFF. The CDR3 nucleotides are TGTGCCAGCAGCTTGGCAGCGGGGGGACACAATGAGCAGTTCTTC.

The chain links TRBV9 to TRBJ2-2; TRBD1 is a possible D gene (5 bases). Germline V CDR1 and CDR2: SGDLS, YYNGEE. The CDR3 contains 16 residues. V lost 0 bases to trimming and J lost 4 bases, with 13 bases between them. This chain's CDR3 is CASSVGPGSGTGELFF. CDR3 coding DNA: TGTGCCAGCAGCGTAGGGCCAGGGTCCGGCACCGGGGAGCTGTTTTTT.

V usage is TRBV9 and J usage is TRBJ2-3; possibly TRBD1 for D (6 bases). The V end was cut by 4 bases, the J end by 0 bases, with 6 bases between. CDR1 is SGDLS and CDR2 is YYNGEE in the germline V gene. The CDR3 loop spans 13 amino acids. The CDR3 reads CASSRGSTDTQYF. CDR3 nucleotides: TGTGCCAGCAGCAGGGGGAGCACAGATACGCAGTATTTT.

The chain has TRBV6-4 and TRBJ2-2; TRBD1 aligns across 9 bases. The CDR3 consists of 16 residues. Unmatched junction bases numbered 3, after V lost 4 bases and J lost 0 bases. Germline values: CDR1 MRHNA, CDR2 SNTAGT. The CDR3 bases are TGTGCCAGCAGTGCGGGGACAGGGCCGAACACCGGGGAGCTGTTTTTT. Its translation: CASSAGTGPNTGELFF.

V gene TRBV27 combines with J gene TRBJ1-6; a weak D match, TRBD1 (5 bases). From germline, CDR1 is MNHEY and CDR2 SMNVEV (reference sequence). This CDR3 region has 14 residues. Trimming took 4 bases from V and 9 from J, leaving 13 bases between them. The CDR3 DNA reads TGTGCCAGCAGTTACTCGGGGGAATTTTCACCCCTCCACTTT. Translation gives CASSYSGEFSPLHF.

CDR3 in DNA: TGTGCCAGCAGCATACTGAGACTAGCGGGGGGAGGGGAGACCCAGTACTTC. It encodes CASSILRLAGGGETQYF. The chain has TRBV11-2 and TRBJ2-5; 13 positions agree with TRBD2. J was trimmed by 5 bases and V by 5 bases; bases with no gene match: 11. The CDR3 runs to 17 residues. Germline V CDR1 and CDR2: SGHAT, FQNNGV.

The chain employs TRBV7-9 and TRBJ1-1; 7 bases align to TRBD1. V was clipped by 5 bases and J by 0 bases; unmatched bases: 9. Germline values: CDR1 SEHNR, CDR2 FQNEAQ (reference sequence). This CDR3 region has 16 residues. The CDR3 region is CASSPLGTEVNTEAFF. The DNA of the CDR3 is TGTGCCAGCAGCCCCCTCGGGACAGAAGTGAACACTGAAGCTTTCTTT.

The chain links TRBV6-5 to TRBJ1-2, with 7 bases aligning to TRBD1. This CDR3 region has 14 residues. V lost 5 bases, J lost 0 bases, and 3 bases stayed unmatched. Germline assignment: CDR1 MNHEY and CDR2 SVGAGI. CDR3 in DNA: TGTGCCAGCAGTCGGACAGGCTCTAACTATGGCTACACCTTC. It codes for CASSRTGSNYGYTF.

This chain links TRBV5-4 with TRBJ1-2; 8 nucleotides match TRBD1. The CDR3 runs 15 residues. The germline gives CDR1 SGHNT, CDR2 YYREEE (reference sequence). Unmatched junction bases numbered 4, after V lost 3 bases and J lost 0 bases. CDR3 coding DNA: TGTGCCAGCAGCTCGGGGACAGGAGCTAACTATGGCTACACCTTC. The encoded protein is CASSSGTGANYGYTF.

This clone was counted once. The rearrangement uses TRBV19 and TRBJ2-3, with D maybe TRBD1 (6 bases). This CDR3 comprises 17 residues. V dropped 5 bases and J dropped 4 bases, with 22 bases sitting between them. Germline CDR1 is LNHDA and CDR2 is SQIVND (reference sequence). In nucleotides, the CDR3 is TGTGCCAGTAGTCACCGAGGGACAAACCTAGGGGCAGATACGCAGTATTTT. It specifies CASSHRGTNLGADTQYF. The whole variable domain, filled in from reference TRBV19 and TRBJ2-3, reads DGGITQSPKYLFRKEGQNVTLSCEQNLNHDAMYWYRQDPGQGLRLIYYSQIVNDFQKGDIAEGYSVSREKKESFPLTVTSAQKNPTAFYLCASSHRGTNLGADTQYFGPGTRLTVL.

This clone appeared a single time. This rearrangement joins TRBV7-9 to TRBJ2-1, with TRBD2 matching over 10 bases. The CDR3 is 14 amino acids. The V gene end was trimmed by 5 bases and the J gene end by 9 bases; junction bases not matched to a gene: 7. The germline gives CDR1 SEHNR, CDR2 FQNEAQ (reference sequence). For the CDR3, the DNA is TGTGCCAGCAGCCCACTAGCGGGGACGGCTGAGCAGTTCTTC. As protein: CASSPLAGTAEQFF.

This clone occurred a few times. V is TRBV27 and J is TRBJ1-1; D gene uncertain. V lost 4 bases, J lost 1 base, and 10 bases lay in between. The CDR3 runs to 14 residues. Germline CDR1 MNHEY, CDR2 SMNVEV (reference sequence). The CDR3 DNA reads as TGTGCCAGCAGTTCCTCCGGGAAGAACACTGAAGCTTTCTTT. This encodes CASSSSGKNTEAFF.

This chain uses TRBV7-9 with TRBJ2-1; D unclear. Trimming took off 1 base at V and 1 base at J, with 11 bases between the two ends. Germline CDR1 SEHNR, CDR2 FQNEAQ (reference sequence). This CDR3 has 16 residues. The CDR3 DNA follows: TGTGCCAGCAGCTTAGATAGGAGCGCTTCCTACAATGAGCAGTTCTTC. Translating it yields CASSLDRSASYNEQFF.

This chain uses TRBV19 with TRBJ1-1; tentatively, D is TRBD1 (5 bases). V was shortened by 8 bases and J by 0 bases, with 16 bases between the two germline ends. CDR1 is LNHDA and CDR2 is SQIVND in the germline V gene (reference sequence). The CDR3 is made up of 15 amino acids. CDR3: CASADGTVLNTEAFF. The CDR3 bases are TGTGCCAGTGCTGATGGGACTGTGCTGAACACTGAAGCTTTCTTT.

The chain joins TRBV19 to TRBJ1-1; 7 nucleotides line up with TRBD1. Germline-derived CDR1 and CDR2 are LNHDA and SQIVND (reference sequence). V was clipped by 4 bases and J by 7 bases; unmatched bases: 6. The CDR3 sequence is 13 residues long. DNA for the CDR3: TGTGCCAGTAGTACGCGAGGGGGCCGTGAAGCTTTCTTT. Protein: CASSTRGGREAFF.

This chain uses TRBV28 with TRBJ2-3; 14 nucleotides align to TRBD2. CDR3 length equals 17 residues. The V and J ends lost 8 bases and 0 bases, in that order; junction bases with no gene match: 7. Germline V gene sequence: CDR1 MDHEN, CDR2 SYDVKM. CDR3 region: CASPPGLAGESTDTQYF. CDR3 sequence (DNA): TGTGCCAGCCCCCCGGGACTAGCGGGGGAGAGCACAGATACGCAGTATTTT.

The rearrangement joins TRBV5-8 to TRBJ1-5; 9 nucleotides line up with TRBD1. V lost 4 bases and J lost 6; bases outside the gene matches: 5. Germline-derived CDR1 and CDR2 are SGHTS and YDEGEE. This CDR3 spans 14 amino acids. CDR3 coding DNA: TGTGCCAGCAGCACAAGGACAGGGGCTCAGCCCCAGCATTTT. This gives the protein CASSTRTGAQPQHF.

The chain links TRBV4-3 to TRBJ1-1, with 8 bases matching TRBD1. V lost 5 bases to trimming and J lost 4 bases; unmatched junction nucleotides: 9. CDR3 length: 15 residues. CDR1 is LGHNA, CDR2 YSLEER, per germline. The CDR3 reads CASSVWGQAPTEAFF. The CDR3 DNA is TGCGCCAGCAGCGTATGGGGACAGGCTCCCACTGAAGCTTTCTTT.

V usage is TRBV4-3 and J usage is TRBJ2-5; TRBD2 is a possible D gene (5 bases). Near its end, the DNA agrees better with TRBJ2-7, so the J call may be wrong. CDR1 is LGHNA, CDR2 YSLEER, per germline. The CDR3 length is 14 residues. In DNA, the CDR3 is TGCGCCAGCAGCCAAGACCGCGGGTCCTACGAGCAGTACTTC. Its protein is CASSQDRGSYEQYF.